A single sample is the source of the 8 T cell receptor beta chains below, sequenced in a study of early T cells in non-severe SARS-CoV-2 infection. One entry per CDR3 protein results from TCRdb running MiXCR on the 5' RACE reads. The sample consists of some 110,000 distinct CDR3 sequences, more than 12% of them appearing once. The sequencing sample was made of whole blood. The receptors come from an adult who was a healthcare worker with PCR-confirmed SARS-CoV-2 infection or an uninfected control (not recorded which).

The V and J genes are TRBV20-1 and TRBJ1-1; 10 bases fit TRBD1. V lost 6 bases, J lost 1 base, and 8 bases stayed unmatched. In germline, CDR1 is DFQATT, CDR2 SNEGSKA (reference sequence). This CDR3 region has 15 residues. This chain's CDR3 is CSASGTGAPNTEAFF. For the CDR3, the DNA is TGCAGTGCGTCCGGGACAGGGGCGCCGAACACTGAAGCTTTCTTT.

The sample holds a few counts of this clonotype. The rearrangement uses TRBV2 and TRBJ1-3, with no clear D. V lost 3 bases, J lost 4 bases, and 7 bases lay in between. The V gene's germline CDR1 is SNHLY and CDR2 FYNNEI. The CDR3 sequence is 13 residues long. The DNA for the CDR3 is TGTGCCAGCAGTGAGGCAGACGGAAACACCATATATTTT. It specifies CASSEADGNTIYF.

V gene TRBV7-8 combines with J gene TRBJ1-3; D gene unclear. The CDR3 contains 13 residues. Per germline, CDR1 SGHVS and CDR2 FQNEAQ. CDR3 sequence reads: CASKPSSGNTIYF. In nucleotides, the CDR3 is TGTGCTTCTAAACCCAGTTCTGGAAACACCATATATTTT.

This clonotype was detected only a few times. The chain has TRBV20-1 and TRBJ1-2; D is perhaps TRBD1 (6 bases). The CDR3 totals 14 residues. Looked up from germline, CDR1 is DFQATT and CDR2 is SNEGSKA (reference sequence). The V gene lost 5 bases and the J gene lost 2 bases, with 15 bases spanning the gap. The CDR3 DNA reads TGCAGTGCTGGAACAGGGATGCAGAACTATGGCTACACCTTC. It translates to CSAGTGMQNYGYTF.

The rearrangement joins TRBV9 to TRBJ2-2; weak D call: TRBD2 (6 bases). This CDR3 is 16 amino acids long. The germline CDR1 and CDR2 sequences are SGDLS and YYNGEE. Trimming removed 0 bases from V and 3 bases from J, with 12 bases in between. CDR3 region: CASSVGASDYTGELFF. The CDR3 coding sequence is TGTGCCAGCAGCGTAGGGGCTAGCGACTACACCGGGGAGCTGTTTTTT.

This clonotype was detected only a few times. The chain recombines TRBV7-3 with TRBJ1-1; no firm D call. The CDR3 consists of 14 residues. CDR1 and CDR2 (germline): SGHTA, FQGTGA. The ends were cut back, 4 bases at V and 4 bases at J, with 13 bases in the middle. CDR3 in DNA: TGTGCCAGCAGCTCCCTGGGTGAGGGCACTGAAGCTTTCTTT. Its protein is CASSSLGEGTEAFF.

V gene TRBV6-5 combines with J gene TRBJ2-7; 9 bases are a match to TRBD1. Germline V gene sequence: CDR1 MNHEY, CDR2 SVGAGI. V shed 2 bases and J 6 bases; nucleotides not matched to a gene: 11. CDR3 length: 16 residues. The DNA of the CDR3 is TGTGCCAGCAGTTACGAGTCCCGGACAGGGGTTAGCGAGCAGTACTTC. It yields the protein CASSYESRTGVSEQYF.

With respect to this clonotype: The germline gene is not matched at one end of the junction; a read error may be the cause. The rearrangement uses TRBV7-9 and TRBJ2-2, with a weak D call TRBD1 (6 bases). This CDR3 contains 15 residues. Germline CDR1 reads SEHNR; CDR2 reads FQNEAQ (reference sequence). The CDR3 DNA reads TGTGCCAGCAGCCGTGGCCCAGGGGCCACCGGGGAGCTCTTTTTT. The encoded protein is CASSRGPGATGELFF.